This TCR beta chain was observed in a study of T cell repertoires in cytomegalovirus infection. Study outcomes and limitations: Ex vivo responses were dominated by HLA-C-restricted CMV-specific TCR beta clonotypes.

TCRdb analysed the reads with MiXCR anew, one entry per CDR3 protein. In the table there are a few hundred thousand distinct CDR3 sequences, roughly 16% of which are singletons. This clonotype was observed a handful of times. Antigen specificity is unknown. Trimming shortened V by 0 bases and J by 7 bases, and 6 bases separated the two germline ends. Germline values: CDR1 MNHNY, CDR2 SVGAGI (reference sequence). The CDR3 runs to 12 residues. This chain connects TRBV6-6 to TRBJ1-1, with unresolved D. Sequenced input: PBMCs. The receptor was isolated from a human donor in good health (CMV status not recorded). Some clones in this sample may be carry-over from other donors' samples. The CDR3 coding sequence is TGTGCCAGCAGTTACTCGAGGGATGAAGCTTTCTTT. This translates into CASSYSRDEAFF.